The rows below give T cell receptor beta chains drawn from one sample of a study of T cell repertoires in cytomegalovirus infection. TCRdb independently ran MiXCR on the reads; one entry per CDR3 protein. The table lists approximately 170,000 distinct CDR3 sequences, 17% of them singletons. Sequencing input: CD8+ T cells from PBMCs. The receptors here all came from a human donor in good health (CMV status not recorded). Some clones in this sample may be carry-over from other donors' samples. CDR3s include the opening cysteine and the closing phenylalanine or tryptophan. Each record gives: clone size, J gene, V gene, D gene, CDR3 DNA, CDR3 protein. The D gene is left open where the match is weak. Where a row states a size, it is once, few, many or the class of an expanded clone; other rows omit it.

clone size: NA
J gene: TRBJ2-1
V gene: TRBV29-1
D gene: NA
CDR3 DNA: TGCAGCGTTGAAGACCCCCCGAGGAATGAGCAGTTCTTC
CDR3 protein: CSVEDPPRNEQFF

clone size: NA
J gene: TRBJ2-7
V gene: TRBV7-9
D gene: TRBD2
CDR3 DNA: TGTGCCAGCACCCGGGAGGCCTCCTACGAGCAGTACTTC
CDR3 protein: CASTREASYEQYF

clone size: few
J gene: TRBJ2-7
V gene: TRBV10-3
D gene: TRBD2
CDR3 DNA: TGTGCCATCAGTGAGTCCGGGACTAGCGGGGTTTACGAGCAGTACTTC
CDR3 protein: CAISESGTSGVYEQYF

clone size: NA
J gene: TRBJ2-7
V gene: TRBV5-4
D gene: NA
CDR3 DNA: TGTGCCAGCAGACCTGAACAAAACTACGAGCAGTACTTC
CDR3 protein: CASRPEQNYEQYF

clone size: NA
J gene: TRBJ2-1
V gene: TRBV25-1
D gene: NA
CDR3 DNA: TGTGCCAGCAGTCCTCAGGACCGACCCAGCTCCTACAATGAGCAGTTCTTC
CDR3 protein: CASSPQDRPSSYNEQFF

clone size: many
J gene: TRBJ1-6
V gene: TRBV28
D gene: NA
CDR3 DNA: TGTGCCAGCAGTTTATCGGGTGGATCACCCCTCCACTTT
CDR3 protein: CASSLSGGSPLHF

clone size: NA
J gene: TRBJ2-3
V gene: TRBV15
D gene: TRBD2
CDR3 DNA: TGTGCCACCAGCACCAGACTAGCCGCAGATACGCAGTATTTT
CDR3 protein: CATSTRLAADTQYF

clone size: NA
J gene: TRBJ2-1
V gene: TRBV28
D gene: NA
CDR3 DNA: TGTGCCAGCATCTCTAAGGGGAAGCAGTTCTTC
CDR3 protein: CASISKGKQFF

clone size: NA
J gene: TRBJ2-5
V gene: TRBV6-2/TRBV6-3
D gene: NA
CDR3 DNA: TGTGCCAGCAGCCTTGACCGACTGGGTGAGACCCAGTACTTC
CDR3 protein: CASSLDRLGETQYF

clone size: NA
J gene: TRBJ2-2
V gene: TRBV19
D gene: TRBD1
CDR3 DNA: TGTGCCAGTGCCGGGACAGGGAACACCGGGGAGCTGTTTTTT
CDR3 protein: CASAGTGNTGELFF

clone size: NA
J gene: TRBJ2-7
V gene: TRBV7-2
D gene: TRBD1
CDR3 DNA: TGTGCCAGCAGCGGACAGGGGTTGAGCTCCTACGAGCAGTACTTC
CDR3 protein: CASSGQGLSSYEQYF

clone size: few
J gene: TRBJ2-1
V gene: TRBV28
D gene: NA
CDR3 DNA: TGTGCCAGCAGTTTCTACCGGGGGCAGGTCTACAATGAGCAGTTCTTC
CDR3 protein: CASSFYRGQVYNEQFF

clone size: NA
J gene: TRBJ2-5
V gene: TRBV12-5
D gene: NA
CDR3 DNA: TGTGCTAGTGGTTTGGTACCGGAGACCCAGTACTTC
CDR3 protein: CASGLVPETQYF

clone size: NA
J gene: TRBJ2-2
V gene: TRBV29-1
D gene: TRBD1
CDR3 DNA: TGCAGCGCCTACAGGGGGACGGGCACCGGGGAGCTGTTTTTT
CDR3 protein: CSAYRGTGTGELFF

clone size: NA
J gene: TRBJ1-2
V gene: TRBV7-9
D gene: NA
CDR3 DNA: TGTGCCAGCAGCTCCCCTCGGTGGGCCTCCTATGGCTACACCTTC
CDR3 protein: CASSSPRWASYGYTF

clone size: once
J gene: TRBJ2-3
V gene: TRBV28
D gene: NA
CDR3 DNA: TGTGCCAGCAGTTTCGGGCGGGATTCGGGGTATACAGATACGCAGTATTTT
CDR3 protein: CASSFGRDSGYTDTQYF

clone size: few
J gene: TRBJ1-1
V gene: TRBV19
D gene: NA
CDR3 DNA: TGTGCCAGTAGTATAGACCAGAACCCCGAAGCTTTCTTT
CDR3 protein: CASSIDQNPEAFF

clone size: NA
J gene: TRBJ2-5
V gene: TRBV14
D gene: NA
CDR3 DNA: TGTGCCAGCAGCCAAGTGGCCGGGAAGCTAGAGACCCAGTACTTC
CDR3 protein: CASSQVAGKLETQYF

clone size: few
J gene: TRBJ1-1
V gene: TRBV7-9
D gene: TRBD1
CDR3 DNA: TGTGCCAGCAGCCCACCCTACGGACAGGGTGGGATAGGTGAAGCTTTCTTT
CDR3 protein: CASSPPYGQGGIGEAFF

clone size: many
J gene: TRBJ2-6
V gene: TRBV6-2/TRBV6-3
D gene: NA
CDR3 DNA: TGTGCCAGTGTCTCTGGGGCCAACGTCCTGACTTTC
CDR3 protein: CASVSGANVLTF

clone size: few
J gene: TRBJ2-7
V gene: TRBV6-2/TRBV6-3
D gene: NA
CDR3 DNA: TGTGCCAGCAGGGGCGTACTGGGGAGCCCCTACGAGCAGTACTTC
CDR3 protein: CASRGVLGSPYEQYF

clone size: NA
J gene: TRBJ2-7
V gene: TRBV28
D gene: NA
CDR3 DNA: TGTGCCAGCAGTACGGAGCGTACCTACGAGCAGTACTTC
CDR3 protein: CASSTERTYEQYF

clone size: NA
J gene: TRBJ1-6
V gene: TRBV7-3
D gene: NA
CDR3 DNA: TGTGCCAGCAGCTCGGACGGGTTGAGCTCCTATAATTCACCCCTCCACTTT
CDR3 protein: CASSSDGLSSYNSPLHF

clone size: NA
J gene: TRBJ2-7
V gene: TRBV6-1
D gene: TRBD1
CDR3 DNA: TGTGCCAGCAGCGGACTCGACAGGGCCTCCGAGCAGTACTTC
CDR3 protein: CASSGLDRASEQYF

clone size: few
J gene: TRBJ2-7
V gene: TRBV5-1
D gene: NA
CDR3 DNA: TGCGCCAGCAGCTTGGAACGAACGGGGAACTCCTACGAGCAGTACTTC
CDR3 protein: CASSLERTGNSYEQYF

clone size: many
J gene: TRBJ2-3
V gene: TRBV28
D gene: NA
CDR3 DNA: TGTGCCAGCAGTTTGCTGGACCAACCATCTAGCACAGATACGCAGTATTTT
CDR3 protein: CASSLLDQPSSTDTQYF

clone size: few
J gene: TRBJ2-7
V gene: TRBV29-1
D gene: TRBD2
CDR3 DNA: TGCAGCGTTGAACTAGCGGGGAGTGAAGAGCAGTACTTC
CDR3 protein: CSVELAGSEEQYF

clone size: few
J gene: TRBJ2-3
V gene: TRBV7-2
D gene: TRBD2
CDR3 DNA: TGTGCCAGCAGCCCTAGCGGGGGGGCTGGAGATACGCAGTATTTT
CDR3 protein: CASSPSGGAGDTQYF

clone size: NA
J gene: TRBJ2-7
V gene: TRBV7-6
D gene: TRBD1
CDR3 DNA: TGTGCCAGCAGGGCGAGAGGGGGCCAATCCTACGAGCAGTACTTC
CDR3 protein: CASRARGGQSYEQYF

clone size: NA
J gene: TRBJ1-1
V gene: TRBV6-1
D gene: NA
CDR3 DNA: TGTGCCAGTCCCAGGGATGGCACTGAAGCTTTCTTT
CDR3 protein: CASPRDGTEAFF

clone size: many
J gene: TRBJ2-1
V gene: TRBV7-9
D gene: NA
CDR3 DNA: TGTGCCAGCAACGACAATGAGCAGTTCTTC
CDR3 protein: CASNDNEQFF

clone size: NA
J gene: TRBJ2-7
V gene: TRBV7-8
D gene: NA
CDR3 DNA: TGTGCCAGCAGCCTAAACAGGAACGAGCAGTACTTC
CDR3 protein: CASSLNRNEQYF

clone size: NA
J gene: TRBJ2-7
V gene: TRBV7-9
D gene: TRBD2
CDR3 DNA: TGTGCCAGCAGCGCCGGGACTAGCGGGAGAGGTTTGGACTACGAGCAGTACTTC
CDR3 protein: CASSAGTSGRGLDYEQYF

clone size: NA
J gene: TRBJ2-7
V gene: TRBV7-2
D gene: NA
CDR3 DNA: TGTGCCAGCAGCCCACTAGGCGGAGGGGCCTACGAGCAGTACTTC
CDR3 protein: CASSPLGGGAYEQYF

clone size: many
J gene: TRBJ2-7
V gene: TRBV7-8
D gene: NA
CDR3 DNA: TGTGCCAGCAGCGTGGGACGGGGAGCCACCTACGAGCAGTACTTC
CDR3 protein: CASSVGRGATYEQYF

clone size: few
J gene: TRBJ2-1
V gene: TRBV7-3
D gene: NA
CDR3 DNA: TGTGCCAGCAGCTTAGGGGGACGAAGAGGTAATGAGCAGTTCTTC
CDR3 protein: CASSLGGRRGNEQFF

clone size: few
J gene: TRBJ2-7
V gene: TRBV7-2
D gene: NA
CDR3 DNA: TGTGCCAGCAGCGAGTGGGGCGGGGCCTACGAGCAGTACTTC
CDR3 protein: CASSEWGGAYEQYF

clone size: NA
J gene: TRBJ2-2
V gene: TRBV27
D gene: NA
CDR3 DNA: TGTGACAGCAGTTGGGACACCGGGGAGCTGTTTTTT
CDR3 protein: CDSSWDTGELFF

clone size: NA
J gene: TRBJ2-1
V gene: TRBV7-8
D gene: NA
CDR3 DNA: TGTGCCAGCAGCTTAGGGTTAGCGGACTCTGGGGTGCAGTTCTTC
CDR3 protein: CASSLGLADSGVQFF

clone size: few
J gene: TRBJ1-1
V gene: TRBV6-2/TRBV6-3
D gene: NA
CDR3 DNA: TGTGCCAGCAGTCGATCACAGGGTGGAACTGAAGCTTTCTTT
CDR3 protein: CASSRSQGGTEAFF

clone size: NA
J gene: TRBJ1-1
V gene: TRBV27
D gene: TRBD1
CDR3 DNA: TGTGCCAGCAGTTCACTCCCGACAGGGGTTACTGAAGCTTTCTTT
CDR3 protein: CASSSLPTGVTEAFF

clone size: medium-sized
J gene: TRBJ2-6
V gene: TRBV7-2
D gene: NA
CDR3 DNA: TGTGCCAGCACCACTCAGATACAGGGCATCACTGAGTCCTCTGGGGCCAACGTCCTGACTTTC
CDR3 protein: CASTTQIQGITESSGANVLTF

clone size: few
J gene: TRBJ1-1
V gene: TRBV28
D gene: NA
CDR3 DNA: TGTGCCAGCAGTTTTGCCGTAAAGATGAACACTGAAGCTTTCTTT
CDR3 protein: CASSFAVKMNTEAFF

clone size: NA
J gene: TRBJ1-1
V gene: TRBV7-9
D gene: TRBD1
CDR3 DNA: TGTGCCAGCAGCAATAGAGGGGGCTGGAACACTGAAGCTTTCTTT
CDR3 protein: CASSNRGGWNTEAFF

clone size: many
J gene: TRBJ2-3
V gene: TRBV5-5
D gene: NA
CDR3 DNA: TGTGCCAGCAGCTTTGAGTCCGTGGCGGATACGCAGTATTTT
CDR3 protein: CASSFESVADTQYF

clone size: few
J gene: TRBJ2-1
V gene: TRBV11-2
D gene: NA
CDR3 DNA: TGTGCCAGCAGCTTAAGGGTGGACAATGAGCAGTTCTTC
CDR3 protein: CASSLRVDNEQFF

clone size: NA
J gene: TRBJ2-1
V gene: TRBV10-2
D gene: NA
CDR3 DNA: TGCGCCAGCAGCGCAGAGGATATAGCGGACCCGGAGCAGTTCTTC
CDR3 protein: CASSAEDIADPEQFF